This T cell receptor (beta chain) emerged from a study of blood T cell repertoires in acute mononucleosis (dated by TCRdb to between 2020 and 2021). About the investigation overall: To capture the primary response, acute-phase samples were obtained within 2 weeks of when symptoms began. In acute infection, YVL-BR-specific cells made up a mean of approximately 2.1% of blood CD8 T cells and GLC-BM-specific cells made up a mean of roughly 1.2%. The mean EBV load in blood was 3.5 to 4 log10 genome copies per million B cells during acute infection, compared with over 2 at convalescence. Points the paper makes about the study in general: Only roughly 9.6% of unique acute clonotypes persisted into convalescence, yet these made up most of the response; new diverse de novo clonotypes seemingly replaced the rest. With only a few donors in the cohort, group averages were based on very few individuals. The low acute-to-convalescent clonotype overlap might be partly explained by sampling error, because only a fraction of each donor's blood was analyzed. For BRLF1 (YVL-BR), TCRalpha CDR3 motifs played a dominant role and TCRbeta a minimal role in TCR repertoire selection.

Per the publication, the time point label means: acute infectious mononucleosis, at clinical presentation within 2 weeks of symptom onset (visit 1). CD8 T cell responses to two immunodominant EBV epitopes, BRLF1 109 (YVL-BR) and BMLF1 280 (GLC-BM), were tracked in the study over primary infection. Primary EBV infection was indicated by a positive serum heterophile antibody test and EBV viral capsid antigen-specific IgM. Total CD8 T cells were first enriched from PBMCs by magnetic positive selection (MACS). A FACSAria III was used to sort live CD3+ CD8+ tetramer+ cells to a purity above 90%. Cell sorting used a PE-conjugated tetramer carrying the BRLF1 109-117 peptide. TCR repertoires of EBV epitope-specific CD8 T cells were deep-sequenced directly ex vivo after tetramer sorting, at acute infection and at convalescence. Donors were three people aged about 18 to 29 with clinical acute infectious mononucleosis and laboratory evidence of primary EBV infection. Heparinized peripheral blood was drawn at clinical presentation with mononucleosis symptoms and again about 6 months later. Ficoll-Paque density gradient centrifugation was used to isolate PBMCs.

This clone has a handful of counts. Since a far larger clone is one base different, this is likely a read error. Total RNA from at least 9,500 sorted tetramer+ CD8 T cells was reverse transcribed into cDNA for TCR profiling. PCR with primers that anneal to V and J regions amplified CDR3 regions and added unique molecular identifiers to track templates. Profiling of the TCRalpha and TCRbeta chains was done on the immunoSEQ platform, including the sequencing and error-correction standards of that platform. As for how the authors treated the data: Clonal copy numbers were corrected for sequencing and PCR errors, and IMGT conventions were followed to define CDR3s. Analysis was restricted to productive rearrangements and performed with immunoSEQ Analyzer versions 2.0 and 3.0, while gene-pairing frequencies underwent further processing in Microsoft Excel. Circos plots were used to visualize V-J pairings, and MEME together with a custom motifSearch program was used to find CDR3 motifs. The OLGA algorithm was used to calculate the probability of generation of TCR sequences. A clonotype seen at both visits was called persistent, a clonotype seen only at the acute visit was called nonpersistent, and a clonotype seen only at convalescence was called de novo. An amino acid clonotype used by more than one donor was defined as a public TCR. The clones in this table, taken by TCRdb from immuneACCESS, are in-frame only. Not every clone is retained; where verified, under half of the shortfall comes from an unresolved V gene, and the cause of the rest is unknown. That table is the source of V, J and clone size, and D and trimming were worked out from the DNA. This sample comprises around 2,000 clones, about 32% of them detected only once. Clones ranked in the top ten supply around 69% of the sample.

The CDR3 holds 15 amino acids from the cysteine to the phenylalanine. Of the read, only the CDR3 DNA is kept; its 45 bases are in frame from base 1. The germline V gene (reference sequence) gives CDR1 as GTSNPN and CDR2 as SVGIG. Sequencing was performed on EBV YVL epitope tetramer+ CD8+ T cells sorted from PBMCs, taken during acute infectious mononucleosis. The cell subset or site tag for this specimen amounts to: CD8 T cells binding a tetramer with EBV BRLF1 109-117 peptide (YVL-BR). The sequence derives from a man between 18 and 35 years old with infectious mononucleosis caused by EBV. This chain joins TRBV30 to TRBJ1-5, with the D gene call left open. This receptor carries the CDR3 CAWSRPLGSNQRQHF. Read as DNA, the sequence is TGTGCCTGGAGTAGGCCTCTCGGTAGCAATCAGCGCCAGCATTTT. The entire variable domain, with the stretches around the CDR3 drawn from the reference TRBV30 and TRBJ1-5 proteins, is SQTIHQWPATLVQPVGSPLSLECTVEGTSNPNLYWYRQAAGRGLQLLFYSVGIGQISSEVPQNLSASRPQDRQFILSSKKLLLSDSGFYLCAWSRPLGSNQRQHFGDGTRLSIL.